The present T cell receptor (beta chain) was sequenced within a study of T cell responses to AZD1222 COVID-19 vaccine. The V segment lost 11 bases and the J segment 9 bases; nucleotides outside the gene matches: 10. This CDR3 comprises 13 residues. CDR1 MNHEY and CDR2 SVGAGI come from the germline V gene. Profiling relied on immunoSEQ multiplex PCR, and the TCRdb table lists in-frame clones only, not all of them. The sample shows 89,000 or so clones, just over 85% of them seen only once. Worth noting for this clone: Antigen specificity is unknown.

General study findings and limits: An increase in Spike-specific TCR breadth and depth was observed after two AZD1222 doses. Unmutated variant regions are reportedly targeted by nearly half of spike-specific TCRs. At baseline, just five to seven AZD1222 recipients tested seropositive.

This clonotype was sampled from an adult who received the AZD1222 COVID-19 vaccine. This chain connects TRBV6-5 to TRBJ1-6, with TRBD1 matching over 7 bases. Here the sequenced sample was peripheral blood, taken 28 days after the second AZD1222 dose. The CDR3 reads CAVQGFSLSPLHF. The CDR3 DNA reads TGTGCCGTACAGGGGTTTTCCCTTTCACCCCTCCACTTT.